Shown below are 5 T cell receptor beta chains from a single sample sequenced in a study of T cell repertoires in cytomegalovirus infection. TCRdb processed the reads anew with MiXCR; each CDR3 protein has one entry. This sample yields just under 550,000 distinct CDR3 sequences, of which around 27% are seen a single time; less than 15% belongs to the top ten. The specimen was PBMCs. The receptors derive from a human donor in good health (CMV status not recorded). Some clones in this sample may be carry-over from other donors' samples.

This clonotype showed up just a few times. The chain has TRBV28 and TRBJ2-1, with TRBD2 matching 8 bases. CDR1 and CDR2 (germline): MDHEN, SYDVKM. V lost 6 bases and J lost 7; bases outside the gene matches: 11. CDR3 length: 15 amino acids. The CDR3 DNA sequence: TGTGCCAGCAGACCGAGCGGGAGTGGGGTTAATGAGCAGTTCTTC. Protein product: CASRPSGSGVNEQFF.

V usage is TRBV19 and J usage is TRBJ2-1; maybe TRBD1 (5 bases). The V end lost 2 bases, the J end lost 5 bases, and 7 bases lay between the germline ends. This CDR3 is built from 13 residues. CDR1 and CDR2 (germline): LNHDA, SQIVND (reference sequence). The CDR3 loop is CASSITDNNEQFF. CDR3 sequence (DNA): TGTGCCAGTAGTATAACGGACAACAATGAGCAGTTCTTC.

This clonotype has ten or more counts. The rearrangement joins TRBV7-2 to TRBJ2-1, with 10 nucleotides matching TRBD2. Trimming at V came to 2 bases and at J to 9 bases, leaving 7 bases not matched to a gene. The CDR3 has 15 amino acids. Germline assignment: CDR1 SGHTA and CDR2 FQGNSA. CDR3 loop: CASSLTPSGSGEQFF. The CDR3 coding sequence is TGTGCCAGCAGCTTAACACCTAGCGGGAGTGGTGAGCAGTTCTTC.

This clonotype was seen ten or more times. The genes are TRBV7-9 and TRBJ2-3; D gene unclear. In germline, CDR1 is SEHNR, CDR2 FQNEAQ (reference sequence). V was pared by 8 bases and J by 1 base, with 7 bases between. The CDR3 covers 12 residues. CDR3 protein: CASVGRTDTQYF. In nucleotides, the CDR3 is TGTGCCAGCGTCGGACGCACAGATACGCAGTATTTT. Supplemented by reference TRBV7-9 and TRBJ2-3, the full variable domain reads DTGVSQNPRHKITKRGQNVTFRCDPISEHNRLYWYRQTLGQGPEFLTYFQNEAQLEKSRLLSDRFSAERPKGSFSTLEIQRTEQGDSAMYLCASVGRTDTQYFGPGTRLTVL.

This chain uses TRBV5-5 with TRBJ2-2; weak D call: TRBD2 (6 bases). The CDR3 has 17 residues. V was clipped by 5 bases and J by 4 bases, with 21 bases between them. The V gene's germline CDR1 is SGHKS and CDR2 YYEKEE (reference sequence). CDR3 protein: CASSKLAGTSPTGELFF. The DNA of the CDR3 is TGTGCCAGCAGTAAACTAGCCGGGACTTCTCCCACCGGGGAGCTGTTTTTT. Full variable domain (outside the CDR3, taken from reference TRBV5-5 and TRBJ2-2): DAGVTQSPTHLIKTRGQQVTLRCSPISGHKSVSWYQQVLGQGPQFIFQYYEKEERGRGNFPDRFSARQFPNYSSELNVNALLLGDSALYLCASSKLAGTSPTGELFFGEGSRLTVL.